This TCR beta chain is from a study of identical twins. TCRdb called the 5' RACE reads again in MiXCR, with one record for every CDR3 protein. The sample contains some 560,000 distinct CDR3 sequences, around 9.6% of which appear only once. CDR1 and CDR2 (germline): SGHKS, YYEKEE (reference sequence). CDR3 length: 15 residues. Trimming removed 4 bases from V and 2 bases from J, with 16 bases in between. The sample was also reused in another study, on yellow fever vaccine responses in identical twins.

The TCR sequence derives from a woman between 18 and 29 years old in good health. V gene TRBV5-5 combines with J gene TRBJ2-7; D possibly corresponds to TRBD1 (5 bases). The specimen sequenced was PBMCs. CDR3 bases: TGTGCCAGCAGCCTGATAACAGGCTTGCCCTACGAGCAGTACTTC. Amino acids: CASSLITGLPYEQYF.